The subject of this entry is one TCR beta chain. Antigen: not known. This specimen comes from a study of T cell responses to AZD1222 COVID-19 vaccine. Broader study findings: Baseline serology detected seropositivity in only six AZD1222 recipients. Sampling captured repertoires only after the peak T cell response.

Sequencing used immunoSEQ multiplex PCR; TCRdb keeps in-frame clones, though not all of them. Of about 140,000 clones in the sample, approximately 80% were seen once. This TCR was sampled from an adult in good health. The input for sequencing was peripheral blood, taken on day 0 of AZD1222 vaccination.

The CDR3 region is CASSYLAGGSSYNEQFF. In nucleotides, the CDR3 is TGTGCCAGCAGCTATCTAGCGGGGGGGAGCTCCTACAATGAGCAGTTCTTC. The chain combines TRBV5-6 with TRBJ2-1, with TRBD2 matching 12 bases. The germline V gene encodes CDR1 SGHDT and CDR2 YYEEEE. The CDR3 covers 17 residues. The V and J ends lost 3 bases and 0 bases, in that order; junction bases with no gene match: 4.